Shown below are 18 T cell receptor beta chains from a single sample sequenced in a study of T-cell reconstitution after alpha-beta-depleted transplantation in children. During its preparation, the TCRbeta library received unique molecular identifiers. One entry per CDR3 protein, called by TCRdb with MiXCR from the PCR reads. The repertoire holds 550,000 to 600,000 distinct CDR3 sequences, with about 21% as singletons. The input for sequencing was PBMCs, mostly from graft donor cells, taken 360 days after TCRalphabeta/CD19-depleted stem cell transplant. The receptors shown here come from a boy less than two years old who had a stem cell transplant for acute myeloid leukemia, so the T cells may come from the graft donor.

This clonotype was detected many times. This chain links TRBV7-2 with TRBJ2-3; 12 bases map to TRBD2. Germline loops: CDR1 SGHTA, CDR2 FQGNSA. With V trimmed by 0 bases and J by 5 bases, 3 bases remained unmatched. The CDR3 is made up of 16 amino acids. As DNA, the CDR3 is TGTGCCAGCAGCTTAGCCCCGACTAGCGGGAGAGATACGCAGTATTTT. Protein product: CASSLAPTSGRDTQYF.

Here the CDR3 DNA reads TGTGCCAGCAACCCTGGAGGGAGTGGTAGGACAGATACGCAGTATTTT. Encoded protein: CASNPGGSGRTDTQYF. The chain is built from TRBV21-1 and TRBJ2-3; no DNA check was done on the table's D call, TRBD2. TRBV21-1 is a documented pseudogene. The CDR3 loop spans 16 amino acids.

The chain is built from TRBV20-1 and TRBJ2-7; TRBD1 matches 10 bases. The CDR3 contains 12 residues. Trimming cost V 6 bases and J 4 bases; bases outside gene matches: 3. CDR1 DFQATT and CDR2 SNEGSKA come from the germline V gene (reference sequence). Written as DNA, the CDR3 is TGCAGTGCCCCGGGACAGGGGTACGAGCAGTACGTC. This sequence encodes CSAPGQGYEQYV.

This clonotype turned up a few times. The junction differs from germline at one of its ends, possibly a read error. The CDR3 sequence: CASSDRERSVAF. The CDR3 DNA reads as TGTGCCAGCAGTGACAGGGAACGTTCCGTTGCCTTC. J is TRBJ2-5 and V is TRBV12-3 or TRBV12-4, with 7 positions matching TRBD1. This CDR3 contains 12 residues.

Only a few counts were recorded for this clonotype. This chain uses TRBV9 with TRBJ2-3, with D unclear. There are 13 residues in the CDR3. Germline V CDR1 and CDR2: SGDLS, YYNGEE. The V end lost 4 bases, the J end lost 7 bases, and 13 bases lay between the germline ends. The CDR3 DNA sequence: TGTGCCAGCAGCTCCTACCCGCCCAATACGCAGTATTTT. Translated, it gives CASSSYPPNTQYF.

A few counts support this clonotype. This chain joins TRBV11-3 and TRBJ1-6, with TRBD1 as a possible D gene (5 bases). Between the trimmed V and J ends, which lost 5 bases and 4 bases, there was a span of 9 bases. CDR3 size: 14 residues. Germline lookup yields CDR1 SGHNT and CDR2 YENEEA. CDR3 amino acids: CASSRDSYNSPLHF. CDR3 bases: TGTGCCAGCAGCCGCGACAGTTATAATTCACCCCTCCACTTT. The whole variable domain, filled in from reference TRBV11-3 and TRBJ1-6, reads EAGVVQSPRYKIIEKKQPVAFWCNPISGHNTLYWYLQNLGQGPELLIRYENEEAVDDSQLPKDRFSAERLKGVDSTLKIQPAELGDSAVYLCASSRDSYNSPLHFGNGTRLTVT.

This clonotype has a handful of counts. DNA for the CDR3: TGTGCCAGCAGTCCTACCGACAGGAATGAAAAACTGTTTTTT. This encodes CASSPTDRNEKLFF. The chain joins TRBV12-3 or TRBV12-4 to TRBJ1-4; a possible D gene is TRBD1 (6 bases). The V end lost 5 bases, the J end lost 5 bases, and 12 bases lay between the germline ends. The CDR3 length is 14 residues.

This clonotype showed up just a few times. The CDR3 nucleotides read TGCAGCGTTCGGACAGGGCGTCAGCCCCAGCATTTT. Protein sequence: CSVRTGRQPQHF. This chain links TRBV29-1 with TRBJ1-5, with TRBD1 matching 8 bases. The V gene's germline CDR1 is SQVTM and CDR2 ANQGSEA. The J segment lost 6 bases and the V segment lost 5 bases, leaving 3 bases of the junction unmatched. CDR3 size: 12 residues.

This chain joins TRBV7-8 and TRBJ2-2; TRBD2 might be the D (6 bases). The V and J ends lost 4 bases and 1 base respectively, with 13 bases between them. The CDR3 is made up of 16 amino acids. The V gene's germline CDR1 is SGHVS and CDR2 FQNEAQ. This CDR3 reads CASSSDEEGNTGELFF. CDR3 DNA sequence: TGTGCCAGCAGCTCAGACGAGGAGGGGAACACCGGGGAGCTGTTTTTT.

In this sample, this clonotype turned up many times. The chain has TRBV20-1 and TRBJ1-6, with D maybe TRBD1 (5 bases). Trimming removed 3 bases from V and 11 bases from J, with 17 bases in between. In germline, CDR1 is DFQATT, CDR2 SNEGSKA (reference sequence). The CDR3 totals 14 residues. The CDR3 protein is CSARPDPGPTPLHF. The CDR3 nucleotides read TGCAGTGCTAGGCCGGATCCAGGGCCGACACCCCTCCACTTT.

This clonotype appeared a few times. V gene TRBV28 combines with J gene TRBJ1-5, with D unresolved. The V and J ends lost 8 bases and 9 bases respectively, with 17 bases between them. Germline loops: CDR1 MDHEN, CDR2 SYDVKM. The CDR3 extends over 13 amino acids. The CDR3, as DNA: TGTGCCAGCCTACCCAGTCTTTCCGGGCCCCAGCATTTT. Protein: CASLPSLSGPQHF.

Only a few counts were recorded for this clonotype. The J gene is TRBJ2-7, the V gene TRBV20-1; D possibly matches TRBD1 or TRBD2 (5 bases each). CDR1 and CDR2 from the germline V gene are DFQATT and SNEGSKA (reference sequence). Trimming pared 1 base from V and 0 bases from J, leaving 10 bases between. The CDR3 sequence is 14 residues long. CDR3 nucleotide sequence: TGCAGTGCTAGAGCCGGGGCGAGCTCCTACGAGCAGTACGTC. The encoded protein is CSARAGASSYEQYV.

In its sample, this clonotype was seen a few times. The chain carries TRBV18 and TRBJ1-2; TRBD1 might be the D (5 bases). Trimming removed 3 bases at V and 1 base at J, with 15 bases between. The CDR3 is 16 amino acids. Germline V gene lookup returns CDR1 KGHSH and CDR2 LQKENI. The CDR3 protein is CASSPIYGDGNYGYTF. In nucleotides, the CDR3 is TGTGCCAGCTCACCTATTTACGGGGACGGTAACTATGGCTACACCTTC.

The rearrangement links TRBV7-6 to TRBJ1-1; no clear D. The CDR3 loop spans 13 amino acids. Germline V gene sequence: CDR1 SGHVS, CDR2 FNYEAQ. V shed 4 bases and J shed 3 bases, with 9 bases lying between them. The CDR3 sequence: CASSSGVHTEAFF. As DNA, the CDR3 is TGTGCCAGCAGCTCCGGTGTTCACACTGAAGCTTTCTTT.

This clonotype was seen at least ten times. The chain recombines TRBV20-1 with TRBJ1-1; no reliable D call. V was cut by 0 bases and J by 1 base, with 9 bases left in between. Germline CDR1 and CDR2: DFQATT and SNEGSKA (reference sequence). There are 14 residues in the CDR3. CDR3 protein: CSARDRARNTEAFF. The CDR3, as DNA: TGCAGTGCTAGAGATCGGGCCAGGAACACTGAAGCTTTCTTT.

J is TRBJ2-5 and V is TRBV27, with D possibly matching TRBD2 (6 bases). This CDR3 is 14 amino acids long. Trimming removed 3 bases from V and 5 bases from J, with 13 bases in between. Looked up from germline, CDR1 is MNHEY and CDR2 is SMNVEV (reference sequence). The CDR3 loop is CASSLIGGAETQYF. CDR3 bases: TGTGCCAGCAGTTTGATTGGAGGGGCGGAGACCCAGTACTTC.

This clonotype showed up many times. This chain uses TRBV7-3 with TRBJ1-2, with D unclear. Germline CDR1 SGHTA, CDR2 FQGTGA. The CDR3 length is 13 residues. V was pared by 5 bases and J by 7 bases, with 14 bases between. CDR3 in amino acids: CASSEDPGRGYTF. CDR3 nucleotide sequence: TGTGCCAGCAGCGAAGACCCGGGCCGTGGCTACACCTTC.

This clonotype has a count of ten or more. The rearrangement joins TRBV28 to TRBJ1-5; D is unclear. The CDR3 runs 12 residues. The germline V gene encodes CDR1 MDHEN and CDR2 SYDVKM. The V and J ends lost 6 bases and 6 bases respectively, with 9 bases between them. The CDR3 reads CASRAGGQPQHF. CDR3 nucleotides: TGTGCCAGCAGAGCCGGAGGTCAGCCCCAGCATTTT.